This passage covers 5 T cell receptor beta chains from one sample sequenced in a study of blood T cell repertoires in COVID-19. TCRdb keeps only in-frame clones here, not all; method: immunoSEQ multiplex PCR. The sample has tens of thousands of clones; roughly 72% are singletons. Specimen: peripheral blood. These receptors all stem from a woman aged 55-69 years in a cohort sampled during active or convalescent COVID-19.

The chain uses TRBV7-2 and TRBJ2-5, with D uncertain. Per germline, CDR1 SGHTA and CDR2 FQGNSA. CDR3 length: 11 amino acids. V was cut by 5 bases and J by 5 bases, with 6 bases left in between. CDR3 residues: CASSPGETQYF. The CDR3 DNA reads as TGTGCCAGCAGCCCCGGGGAGACCCAGTACTTC.

This chain connects TRBV19 to TRBJ1-1, with 8 bases aligning to TRBD1. The germline V gene has CDR1 LNHDA and CDR2 SQIVND (reference sequence). The CDR3 covers 17 residues. J lost 4 bases, V lost 0 bases, and 10 bases had no gene match. Here the CDR3 DNA reads TGTGCCAGTAGTATAGACCCACCCGGGACAGGCCCCACTGAAGCTTTCTTT. This translates into CASSIDPPGTGPTEAFF.

The gene calls are TRBV5-4 and TRBJ2-5, with D unclear. The germline CDR1 and CDR2 sequences are SGHNT and YYREEE (reference sequence). This CDR3 spans 15 amino acids. Trimming stripped 0 bases from V and 1 base from J, with 10 bases between. The DNA for the CDR3 is TGTGCCAGCAGCTTGGATGACTTCCCCCAAGAGACCCAGTACTTC. This gives the protein CASSLDDFPQETQYF. The whole variable domain, remainder taken from reference TRBV5-4 and TRBJ2-5, is ETGVTQSPTHLIKTRGQQVTLRCSSQSGHNTVSWYQQALGQGPQFIFQYYREEENGRGNFPPRFSGLQFPNYSSELNVNALELDDSALYLCASSLDDFPQETQYFGPGTRLLVL.

Only a few counts were recorded for this clone. V usage is TRBV19 and J usage is TRBJ2-7; possibly TRBD1 for D (7 bases). The CDR3 is 15 residues long. Per the germline V gene, CDR1 is LNHDA and CDR2 is SQIVND (reference sequence). Trimming pared 4 bases from V and 6 bases from J, leaving 19 bases between. The DNA of the CDR3 is TGTGCCAGTAGTAAAGGGGGCGGGGTGACCGGCGAGCAGTACTTC. Translating gives CASSKGGGVTGEQYF. The whole variable domain, remainder taken from reference TRBV19 and TRBJ2-7, is DGGITQSPKYLFRKEGQNVTLSCEQNLNHDAMYWYRQDPGQGLRLIYYSQIVNDFQKGDIAEGYSVSREKKESFPLTVTSAQKNPTAFYLCASSKGGGVTGEQYFGPGTRLTVT.

This chain uses TRBV19 with TRBJ2-7; a possible D gene is TRBD1 (6 bases). This CDR3 has 12 residues. Trimming removed 6 bases at V and 7 bases at J, with 13 bases between. Germline-derived CDR1 and CDR2 are LNHDA and SQIVND (reference sequence). This CDR3 is CASRGDTREQYF. The CDR3 nucleotides are TGTGCCAGTAGGGGGGACACGAGGGAGCAGTACTTC.